This T cell receptor (beta chain) is drawn from a study of blood T cell repertoires in COVID-19. Study-wide context: Samples came from the United States, Italy and Spain, spanning acute and convalescent COVID-19. Sources were T cells, B-cell-depleted T cells, or PBMCs; the material itself was cDNA or gDNA.

Original processing notes: Reference gene primer amplification yielded estimated nucleated cell counts. Produced via immunoSEQ multiplex PCR; TCRdb's table is partial and in-frame only. V and J calls and clone size are copied from that table; D and trimming were computed from the DNA. The sample yields some 170,000 clones, 81% seen once. In this sample, this clone turned up a few times. Germline CDR1 and CDR2: MGHRA and YSYEKL. V was trimmed by 1 base and J by 7 bases, leaving 11 bases between them. The CDR3 sequence is 15 residues long. The rearrangement joins TRBV4-1 to TRBJ1-6; a weak D match, TRBD1 (6 bases). The sequencing input was peripheral blood. The TCR was taken from a woman between 40 and 50 years old with COVID-19, enrolled during active disease. The CDR3 here is CASSQGWTANSPLHF. CDR3 nucleotide sequence: TGCGCCAGCAGCCAAGGCTGGACAGCAAATTCACCCCTCCACTTT.